A selection of T cell receptor beta chains follows, all from one sample in a study of OX40 agonist ivuxolimab in advanced cancers. Using immunoSEQ multiplex PCR, the repertoire was profiled, and TCRdb retains in-frame clones only, with some absent. The data show 42,000 or so clones, approximately 88% seen once. Sequenced here: CD4+ or CD8+ T cells sorted from blood, sampled in a trial of the OX40 agonist ivuxolimab. Every receptor here comes from an adult with an advanced solid tumor such as melanoma, head and neck, liver or kidney cancer. Each CDR3 is given with its conserved first and last residue. D genes are given only for firm matches. Clone size is stated in some rows and not others, as once, few, many or a class when expanded.

>NA|TRBD1|TRBJ1-2|TRBV9
TGTGCCAGCAGCGCCGTCCCGGGACAGGGCAGCTATGGCTACACCTTC
CASSAVPGQGSYGYTF
>few|NA|TRBJ2-1|TRBV19
TGTGCCAGTATGAGGGGGTATGAGCAGTTCTTC
CASMRGYEQFF
>once|NA|TRBJ2-7|TRBV7-3
TGTGCCAGCAGCTTAGCGATAGTAGTCGGCAGCTTCCTCTCCCCGTACTTC
CASSLAIVVGSFLSPYF
>NA|NA|TRBJ1-4|TRBV19
TGTACCAGTAGTATTTCGGTAACTAATGAAAAACTGTTTTTT
CTSSISVTNEKLFF
>NA|NA|TRBJ1-6|TRBV4-1
TGCGCCAGCAGCCAGCCCTCTAATTCACCCCTCCACTTT
CASSQPSNSPLHF
>NA|NA|TRBJ2-2|TRBV15
TGTGCCACCAGCAGAGAAGGGAGGCCCGTTGAGGAGCTGTTTTTT
CATSREGRPVEELFF
>NA|NA|TRBJ1-1|TRBV19
TGTGCCAGTAGTATAAATTCGGAGATCGGAACCGAAGCTTTCTTT
CASSINSEIGTEAFF
>few|NA|TRBJ2-1|TRBV7-9
TGTGCCAGCAGCCCCGGGACCTCTTTCAATGAGCAGTTCTTC
CASSPGTSFNEQFF
>NA|NA|TRBJ2-2|TRBV6-5
TGTGCCAGCAGTTACTCGGGGGGTTGGGTTACCGGGGAGCTGTTTTTT
CASSYSGGWVTGELFF
>NA|TRBD2|TRBJ2-3|TRBV7-9
TGTGCCAGCAGCACACTAGCGGCTAGCACAGATACGCAGTATTTT
CASSTLAASTDTQYF
>NA|NA|TRBJ2-3|TRBV7-6
TGTGCCAGCTCGGCGGAAGGGGAAATGGGGACGCAGTATTTT
CASSAEGEMGTQYF
>NA|NA|TRBJ2-7|TRBV6-5
TGTGCCAGCAGTTTTTCGAGTAACTACGAGCAGTACTTC
CASSFSSNYEQYF
>NA|NA|TRBJ1-2|TRBV12-5
TGTGCTAGTGGTTTGGGTACTTTTGAGGACAGTCGTTCCTATGGCTTGGCCTTC
CASGLGTFEDSRSYGLAF
>NA|TRBD2|TRBJ2-1|TRBV7-9
TGTGCCAGCAGCATAAAGCGGGGGAACGGGGCCTACAATGAGCAGTTCTTC
CASSIKRGNGAYNEQFF
>NA|NA|TRBJ2-2|TRBV27
TGTGCCAGCACAGGGGGAGGCGCGAACACCGGGGAGCTGTTTTTT
CASTGGGANTGELFF
>NA|TRBD2|TRBJ2-3|TRBV7-2
TGTGCCAGCAGCTTTCGTGGGAGGGCCCTCGCAGATACGCAGTATTTT
CASSFRGRALADTQYF
>NA|TRBD1|TRBJ2-1|TRBV6-4
TGTGCCAGCAGTGACTCTGCGGGACAGGGTGCGGGTGAGCAGTTCTTC
CASSDSAGQGAGEQFF
>NA|NA|TRBJ2-5|TRBV6-5
TGTGCCAGCAGTTTGGACGGGGGAGGCACCCAGTACTTC
CASSLDGGGTQYF
>NA|NA|TRBJ2-5|TRBV13
TGTGCCAGCAGCGACGCACTTAATAGCTGGGAGACCCAGTACTTC
CASSDALNSWETQYF
>once|NA|TRBJ1-2|TRBV11-2
TGTGCCAGCAGCTTAGACGGGTTTGAGGGGGGCTACACCTTC
CASSLDGFEGGYTF
>NA|TRBD1|TRBJ1-2|TRBV6-5
TGTGCCAGCAGTTTCACAGGGGACTATGGCTACACCTTC
CASSFTGDYGYTF
>NA|NA|TRBJ2-7|TRBV7-9
TGTGCCAGCTCCCGAAACCAGGGTGGGGATTACGAGCAGTACTTC
CASSRNQGGDYEQYF
>NA|NA|TRBJ2-2|TRBV6-5
TGTGCCAGCAGTTACTCGACAGAGAACACCGGGGAGCTGTTTTTT
CASSYSTENTGELFF
>few|NA|TRBJ2-5|TRBV5-4
TGTGCCAGCAGCTTGACAGTGGGGTGGGGAGAGACCCAGTACTTC
CASSLTVGWGETQYF
>NA|TRBD2|TRBJ2-7|TRBV7-3
TGTGCCAGCGTTGGGGGACTAACCTACGAGCAGTACTTC
CASVGGLTYEQYF
>few|TRBD2|TRBJ2-2|TRBV7-2
TGTGCCAGCAGAAACGGACTAGGAATAACCGGGGAGCTGTTTTTT
CASRNGLGITGELFF
>NA|NA|TRBJ2-1|TRBV6-5
TGTGCCAGCAGTCACGATAGCTACAATGAGCAGTTCTTC
CASSHDSYNEQFF
>NA|NA|TRBJ2-7|TRBV7-8
TGTGCCAGCAGCAAGGGGGGTCTTGGAGGCTACGAGCAGTACTTC
CASSKGGLGGYEQYF
>NA|TRBD1|TRBJ1-2|TRBV6-5
TGTGCCAGCAGGGGGGGACAGGGGATTTCCTATGGCTACACCTTC
CASRGGQGISYGYTF
>medium-sized|NA|TRBJ1-5|TRBV6-6
TGTGCCCACGGAAGGGGGTTATGGCCCCAGCATTTT
CAHGRGLWPQHF
>NA|NA|TRBJ2-3|TRBV7-9
TGTGCCAGCAGCTTAGCTGTCGGGACAGATACGCAGTATTTT
CASSLAVGTDTQYF
>NA|TRBD2|TRBJ2-1|TRBV2
TGTGCCAGCAGCGCCCTAGCGGGGATTCCGAGCTCCTACAATGAGCAGTTCTTC
CASSALAGIPSSYNEQFF
>once|TRBD2|TRBJ2-7|TRBV5-4
TGTGCCAGCAGCCTGTGGACTAGCGGAGCCTACGAGCAGTACTTC
CASSLWTSGAYEQYF
>once|NA|TRBJ1-2|TRBV27
TGTGCCAGCAGTGGGGCAGGAGACTATGGCTACACCTTC
CASSGAGDYGYTF
>NA|NA|TRBJ1-2|TRBV28
TGTGCCAGCAGTTTAGTGGCGGGACCGTCAGGCTACACCTTC
CASSLVAGPSGYTF
>NA|NA|TRBJ1-4|TRBV6-1
TGTGCCAGCAGTGAACCGATCGACAGTCAGAATGAAAAACTGTTTTTT
CASSEPIDSQNEKLFF
>once|NA|TRBJ1-2|TRBV9
TGTGCCAGCAGCGTAGGGGTCATGGGGGCCAATGGCTACACCTTC
CASSVGVMGANGYTF
>NA|NA|TRBJ2-1|TRBV19
TGTGCCAGTACTGGGAGCTCCTACAATGAGCAGTTCTTC
CASTGSSYNEQFF
>NA|TRBD1|TRBJ2-7|TRBV13
TGTGCCAGCAGCTTAGGGACAGGGCCAAACGAGCAGTACTTC
CASSLGTGPNEQYF
>NA|TRBD2|TRBJ2-1|TRBV9
TGTGCCAGCAGCGACGGTACTAGCGGGGACTCCTACAATGAGCAGTTCTTC
CASSDGTSGDSYNEQFF
>NA|NA|TRBJ2-2|TRBV11-2
TGTGCCAGCAGCTTAGATTTGTCCGAGACTAGCACCGGGGAGCTGTTTTTT
CASSLDLSETSTGELFF
>NA|NA|TRBJ1-1|TRBV11-3
TGTGCCAGCAGCTTAGAGGTCAGCCGGAACACTGAAGCTTTCTTT
CASSLEVSRNTEAFF
>NA|TRBD2|TRBJ2-1|TRBV4-2
TGTGCCAGCAGCCAAGGTAGCGGGAGTGGCAATGAGCAGTTCTTC
CASSQGSGSGNEQFF
>NA|NA|TRBJ1-2|TRBV4-3
TGCGCCAGCAGCCAAGATCGGGCAGGGAACTATGGCTACACCTTC
CASSQDRAGNYGYTF
>NA|NA|TRBJ2-2|TRBV5-5
TGTGCCAGCAGCTTGCTATTGGCGGGCCTTAACACCGGGGAGCTGTTTTTT
CASSLLLAGLNTGELFF
>NA|NA|TRBJ2-1|TRBV18
TGTGCCAGCTCAGTTGGGGGCGGAACCAAGGTCTATGAGCAGTTCTTC
CASSVGGGTKVYEQFF
>large|NA|TRBJ1-1|TRBV28
TGTGCCAGCAGCATCGCCACTGAAGCTTTCTTT
CASSIATEAFF
>NA|NA|TRBJ2-6|TRBV4-1
TGCGCCAGCAGCCTCCCCCGATCTGGGGCCAACGTCCTGACTTTC
CASSLPRSGANVLTF
>NA|TRBD2|TRBJ2-1|TRBV2
TGTGCCAGCAGTAAGGGACTAGCGGGAGGTAACAACAATGAGCAGTTCTTC
CASSKGLAGGNNNEQFF